This entry features one T cell receptor (beta chain) sequence. Its matching antigen is unknown. This sample is drawn from a study of blood T cells in healthy people across ages. It was with a sample-barcoded 5' primer and a J-beta primer mix that a second PCR of roughly 7 to 12 cycles was run. TCRdb analysed the 5' RACE reads with MiXCR anew, one entry per CDR3 protein. The table has some 760,000 distinct CDR3 sequences, more than 20% seen once; the top ten hold 3% to 4%. CDR1 is LNHNV and CDR2 is YYDKDF in the germline V gene (reference sequence). The CDR3 is 15 residues long. J gave up 8 bases and V 0 bases, and 6 bases lay outside the gene matches. Study outcomes and limitations: Long-lived donors exceeded aged donors in naive CD4+ cells and diversity.

These data also formed part of another study, on T cells of mothers and their children. As that report states: Normalized overlap was always slightly, never significantly, higher in related than unrelated mother-child pairs.

The rearrangement links TRBV15 to TRBJ1-4; 7 bases fit TRBD1. This TCR derives from a boy aged 5-17 years in good health. The specimen was blood. The CDR3 loop is CATSRDRGGREKLFF. DNA of the CDR3: TGTGCCACCAGCAGAGACAGGGGGGGACGGGAAAAACTGTTTTTT.